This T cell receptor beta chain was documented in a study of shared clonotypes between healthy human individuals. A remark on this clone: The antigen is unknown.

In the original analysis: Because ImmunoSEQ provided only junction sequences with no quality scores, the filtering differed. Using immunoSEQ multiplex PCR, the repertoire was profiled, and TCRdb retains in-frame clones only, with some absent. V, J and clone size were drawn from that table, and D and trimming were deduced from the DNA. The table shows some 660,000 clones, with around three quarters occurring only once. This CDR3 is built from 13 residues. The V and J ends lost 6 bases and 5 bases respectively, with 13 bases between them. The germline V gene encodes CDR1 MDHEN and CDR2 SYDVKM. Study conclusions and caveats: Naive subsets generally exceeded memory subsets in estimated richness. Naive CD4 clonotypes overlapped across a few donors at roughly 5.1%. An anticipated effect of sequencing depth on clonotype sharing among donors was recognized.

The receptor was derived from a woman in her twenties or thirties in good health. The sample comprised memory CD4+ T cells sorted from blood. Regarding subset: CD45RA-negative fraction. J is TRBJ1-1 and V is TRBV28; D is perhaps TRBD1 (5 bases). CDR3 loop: CASSPGIRTEAFF. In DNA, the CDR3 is TGTGCCAGCAGCCCAGGGATCCGGACTGAAGCTTTCTTT.